Listed below are T cell receptor beta chains from one sample, sequenced in a study of control samples from healthy donors and cancer patients. TCRdb's table, derived via immunoSEQ multiplex PCR, lists solely in-frame clones and lacks some. The table has under 450,000 clones, around 90% seen once. Input material: PBMCs. These receptors were obtained from a man aged 35 to 55 with head and neck cancer. The CDR3 runs from the conserved cysteine through the conserved F or W. The order of the fields is J gene, V gene, CDR3 length, CDR3 protein.

TRBJ2-7 TRBV28 14 CYGGASGRWHEQYF
TRBJ2-3 TRBV19 12 CASSIGTDTQYF
TRBJ2-1 TRBV19 13 CATHGLGANEQFF
TRBJ2-2 TRBV7-3 14 CASSPGEGSGELFF
TRBJ2-7 TRBV28 14 CASRPPGQGYEQYF
TRBJ2-3 TRBV5-1 15 CASSLGRGGTDTQYF
TRBJ1-1 TRBV20-1 11 CSARPDTEAFF
TRBJ2-2 TRBV6-5 15 CASRRGGSSTGELFF
TRBJ2-7 TRBV10-3 12 CAISQSPYEQYF
TRBJ2-2 TRBV5-1 14 CASSLGTDTGELFF
TRBJ1-5 TRBV30 13 CAWNGEGHQPQHF
TRBJ1-1 TRBV6-4 15 CASSDSSLGITEAFF
TRBJ1-1 TRBV7-8 13 CASSWGGEAEAFF
TRBJ1-2 TRBV6-5 14 CASRGLNGEYGYTF
TRBJ1-2 TRBV3-1/TRBV3-2 14 CASSQRTEAYGYTF
TRBJ2-1 TRBV28 14 CASSTGQAISEQFF
TRBJ1-2 TRBV11-2 14 CASSLQGGVYGYTF
TRBJ2-2 TRBV6-5 16 CASSYRQTGGAGELFF
TRBJ1-2 TRBV27 16 CASSSSGTGRGYGYTF
TRBJ1-2 TRBV14 14 CASSQDALAYGYTF
TRBJ2-2 TRBV28 15 CASSNLAARAGELFF